This T cell receptor (beta chain) was captured by sequencing in a study of Graves' ophthalmopathy and Graves' hyperthyroidism. The CDR3 is 16 amino acids. Trimming took off 6 bases at V and 0 bases at J, with 12 bases between the two ends. CDR1 MNHNS and CDR2 SASEGT come from the germline V gene. Amplified material comprised TCR beta CDR3 regions derived from RNA transcripts. The workflow started with a first-round RT-PCR run with HTBI primers and then moved on to a second-round multiplex PCR. TCRdb re-called the multiplex PCR reads through MiXCR, storing one row per CDR3 protein. The sample yields about 620,000 distinct CDR3 sequences, 22% seen once. This clonotype was counted ten times or more.

This TCR came from a woman under 30 with stable Graves' hyperthyroidism. Some clones in this sample may be carry-over from other donors' samples. Input material: peripheral blood. The chain is built from TRBV6-1 and TRBJ2-6; the D call may be TRBD1 or TRBD2 (6 bases each). CDR3 protein: CASRGGRSSGANVLTF. The CDR3 DNA reads TGTGCCAGCAGGGGGGGCAGGAGCTCTGGGGCCAACGTCCTGACTTTC.